This T cell receptor (beta chain) was sequenced during a study of T cell responses to AZD1222 COVID-19 vaccine. The table came from immunoSEQ multiplex PCR; TCRdb's copy has only in-frame clones and leaves some out. The sample has approximately 190,000 clones; roughly 88% are singletons. Germline CDR1 and CDR2: MNHEY and SVGAGI. Trimming pared 3 bases from V and 3 bases from J, leaving 13 bases between. The CDR3 is made up of 15 amino acids. The genes are TRBV6-5 and TRBJ2-3, with D tentatively TRBD2 (7 bases). The clonotype comes from an adult in good health. Source: peripheral blood, taken on day 0 of AZD1222 vaccination. CDR3: CASSYRGDKTDTQYF. The DNA of the CDR3 is TGTGCCAGCAGTTATCGGGGGGACAAGACAGATACGCAGTATTTT.